The source of this T cell receptor (beta chain) is a study of blood T cells in healthy people across ages. The authors ran a second PCR of roughly 7 to 11 cycles using a sample-barcoded 5' primer and a J-beta primer mix. Via MiXCR, TCRdb re-called the 5' RACE reads, giving one row per CDR3 protein. The table lists over a million distinct CDR3 sequences, roughly 59% of them singletons. The CDR3 loop spans 13 amino acids. The germline V and J ends were trimmed by 4 bases and 5 bases, with 10 bases remaining between them. CDR1 and CDR2 from the germline V gene are SGHDT and YYEEEE. Per-sample yields of isolated PBMCs were at least 6 million.

Sequencing used blood. This clonotype was sampled from a man aged 18-30 years in good health. The rearrangement joins TRBV5-6 to TRBJ1-5; D is uncertain. Here the CDR3 reads CASSQSVDQPQHF. As DNA, the CDR3 is TGTGCCAGCAGCCAGTCTGTAGATCAGCCCCAGCATTTT. The whole variable domain, remainder taken from reference TRBV5-6 and TRBJ1-5, is DAGVTQSPTHLIKTRGQQVTLRCSPKSGHDTVSWYQQALGQGPQFIFQYYEEEERQRGNFPDRFSGHQFPNYSSELNVNALLLGDSALYLCASSQSVDQPQHFGDGTRLSIL.